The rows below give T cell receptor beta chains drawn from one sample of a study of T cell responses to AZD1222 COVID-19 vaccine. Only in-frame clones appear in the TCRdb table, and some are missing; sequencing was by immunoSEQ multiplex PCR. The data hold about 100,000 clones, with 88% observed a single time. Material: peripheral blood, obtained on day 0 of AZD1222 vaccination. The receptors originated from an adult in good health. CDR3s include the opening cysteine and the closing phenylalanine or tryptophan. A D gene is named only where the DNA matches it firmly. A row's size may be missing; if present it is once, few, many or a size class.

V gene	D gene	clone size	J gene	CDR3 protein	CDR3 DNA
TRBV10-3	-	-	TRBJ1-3	CAIKGTGNTIYF	TGTGCCATCAAGGGAACCGGAAACACCATATATTTT
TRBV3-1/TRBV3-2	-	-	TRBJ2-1	CASSQDEGTYNEQFF	TGTGCCAGCAGCCAAGACGAAGGGACCTACAATGAGCAGTTCTTC
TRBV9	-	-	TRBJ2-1	CASSVGRLGGEQFF	TGTGCCAGCAGCGTAGGTAGATTAGGAGGTGAGCAGTTCTTC
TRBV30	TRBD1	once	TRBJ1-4	CACLRGHGEKLFF	TGTGCCTGTCTCAGGGGGCATGGAGAAAAACTGTTTTTT
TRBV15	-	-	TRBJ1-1	CATSELPRGRVEAFF	TGTGCCACCAGCGAACTCCCCCGGGGGCGAGTTGAAGCTTTCTTT
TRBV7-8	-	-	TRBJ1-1	CASSSGPGPNTEAFF	TGTGCCAGCAGCTCCGGTCCAGGCCCGAACACTGAAGCTTTCTTT
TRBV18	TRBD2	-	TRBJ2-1	CASSTASGGGPFNEQFF	TGTGCCAGCTCAACCGCGTCCGGGGGAGGGCCTTTCAATGAGCAGTTCTTC
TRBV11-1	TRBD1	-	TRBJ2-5	CASSPRDRRQETQYF	TGTGCCAGCAGCCCTCGGGACAGGAGACAAGAGACCCAGTACTTC
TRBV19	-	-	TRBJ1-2	CASSRDRLGYGYTF	TGTGCCAGTTCTCGAGACCGCCTGGGCTATGGCTACACCTTC
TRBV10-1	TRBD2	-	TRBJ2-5	CASSESGTRLETQYF	TGCGCCAGCAGTGAGTCCGGGACTAGACTAGAGACCCAGTACTTC
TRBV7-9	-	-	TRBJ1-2	CASSPVGIGYTF	TGTGCCAGCAGCCCCGTAGGGATCGGCTACACCTTC
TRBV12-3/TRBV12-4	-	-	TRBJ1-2	CASSLELSYGYTF	TGTGCCAGCAGTTTAGAGCTCAGTTATGGCTACACCTTC
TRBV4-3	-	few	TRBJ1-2	CASSQDLDDIRSYTF	TGCGCCAGCAGCCAAGACTTGGACGACATCAGGAGCTACACCTTC
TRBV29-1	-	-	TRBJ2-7	CSVPGELGDEQYF	TGCAGCGTCCCAGGGGAACTGGGGGACGAGCAGTACTTC
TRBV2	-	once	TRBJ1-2	CASSEKGYGYTF	TGTGCCAGCAGTGAGAAAGGGTATGGCTACACCTTC
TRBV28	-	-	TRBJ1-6	CASSTGTLYNSPLHF	TGTGCCAGCTCGACAGGAACTCTCTATAATTCACCCCTCCACTTT
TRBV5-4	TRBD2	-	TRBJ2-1	CASRGRLAGDYNEQFF	TGTGCCAGCAGGGGACGACTAGCGGGAGACTACAATGAGCAGTTCTTC
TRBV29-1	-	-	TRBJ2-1	CSVLPGLHSYNEQFF	TGCAGCGTTTTGCCGGGACTCCACTCCTACAATGAGCAGTTCTTC
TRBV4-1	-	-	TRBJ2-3	CASSQDRNTDTQYF	TGCGCCAGCAGCCAAGATCGGAACACAGATACGCAGTATTTT
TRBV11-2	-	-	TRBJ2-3	CASSAPSPDTQYF	TGTGCCAGCAGCGCCCCAAGTCCGGATACGCAGTATTTT
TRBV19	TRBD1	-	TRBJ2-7	CASTDPDRADVNF	TGTGCCAGTACCGACCCGGACAGGGCCGATGTGAACTTC
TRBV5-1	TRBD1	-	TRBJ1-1	CASSSEHRGLGTEAFF	TGCGCCAGCAGCTCAGAGCACAGGGGGCTTGGAACTGAAGCTTTCTTT
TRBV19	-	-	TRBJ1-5	CASSIGSQPQHF	TGTGCCAGTAGTATAGGTAGTCAGCCCCAGCATTTT
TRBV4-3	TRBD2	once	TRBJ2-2	CASSERRWGGTGELFF	TGCGCCAGCAGCGAACGACGTTGGGGGGGGACCGGGGAGCTGTTTTTT
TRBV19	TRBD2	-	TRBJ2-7	CASSRAGEFGYEQYF	TGTGCCAGTTCCCGAGCGGGAGAATTTGGCTACGAGCAGTACTTC
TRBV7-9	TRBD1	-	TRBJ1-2	CASSLGQGYGYTF	TGTGCCAGCAGCTTAGGACAGGGGTATGGCTACACCTTC
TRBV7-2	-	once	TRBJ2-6	CASSPSLGANVLTF	TGTGCCAGCAGCCCATCCCTCGGGGCCAACGTCCTGACTTTC